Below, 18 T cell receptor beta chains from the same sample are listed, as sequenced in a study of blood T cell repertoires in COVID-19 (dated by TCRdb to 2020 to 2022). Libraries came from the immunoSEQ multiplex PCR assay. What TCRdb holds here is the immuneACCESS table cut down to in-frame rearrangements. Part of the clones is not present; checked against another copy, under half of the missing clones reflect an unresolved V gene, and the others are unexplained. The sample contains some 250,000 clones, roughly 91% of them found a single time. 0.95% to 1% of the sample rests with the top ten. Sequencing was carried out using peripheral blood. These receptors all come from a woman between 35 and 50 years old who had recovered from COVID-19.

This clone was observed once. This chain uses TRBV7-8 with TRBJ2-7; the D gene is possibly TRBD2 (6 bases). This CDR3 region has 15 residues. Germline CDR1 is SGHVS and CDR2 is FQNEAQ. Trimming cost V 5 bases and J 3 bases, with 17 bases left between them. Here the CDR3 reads CASSPPAGPGYEQYF. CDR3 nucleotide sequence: TGTGCCAGCAGCCCCCCAGCGGGTCCGGGCTACGAGCAGTACTTC.

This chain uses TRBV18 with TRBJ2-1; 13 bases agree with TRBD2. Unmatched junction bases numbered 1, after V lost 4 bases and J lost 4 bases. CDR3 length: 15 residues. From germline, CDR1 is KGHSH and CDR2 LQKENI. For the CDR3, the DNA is TGTGCCAGCTCACGGACTAGCGGGAGTTACAATGAGCAGTTCTTC. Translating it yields CASSRTSGSYNEQFF.

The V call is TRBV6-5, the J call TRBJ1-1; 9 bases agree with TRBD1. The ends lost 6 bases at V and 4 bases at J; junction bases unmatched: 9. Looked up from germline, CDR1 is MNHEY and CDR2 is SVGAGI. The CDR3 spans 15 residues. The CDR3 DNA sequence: TGTGCCAGCAGCCCCCTGACAGGGGGTGGCACTGAAGCTTTCTTT. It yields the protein CASSPLTGGGTEAFF.

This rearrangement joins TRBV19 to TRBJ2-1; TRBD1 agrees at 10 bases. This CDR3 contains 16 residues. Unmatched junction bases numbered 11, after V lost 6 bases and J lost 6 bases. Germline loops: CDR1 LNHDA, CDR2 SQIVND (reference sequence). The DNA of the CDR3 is TGTGCCAGTAGCACCACTGGGACAGGGGTGGGCAATGAGCAGTTCTTC. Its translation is CASSTTGTGVGNEQFF.

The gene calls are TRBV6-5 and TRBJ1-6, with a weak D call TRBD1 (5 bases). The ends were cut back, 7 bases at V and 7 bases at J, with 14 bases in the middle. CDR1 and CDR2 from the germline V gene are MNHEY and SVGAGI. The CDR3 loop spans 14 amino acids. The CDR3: CASTAGGTNSPLHF. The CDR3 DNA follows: TGTGCCAGCACCGCTGGGGGGACGAATTCACCCCTCCACTTT.

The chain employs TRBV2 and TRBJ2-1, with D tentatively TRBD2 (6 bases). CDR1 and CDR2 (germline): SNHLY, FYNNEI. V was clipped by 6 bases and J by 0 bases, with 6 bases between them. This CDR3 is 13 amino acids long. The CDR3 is CASSGSSYNEQFF. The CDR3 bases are TGTGCCAGCAGCGGGAGCTCCTACAATGAGCAGTTCTTC.

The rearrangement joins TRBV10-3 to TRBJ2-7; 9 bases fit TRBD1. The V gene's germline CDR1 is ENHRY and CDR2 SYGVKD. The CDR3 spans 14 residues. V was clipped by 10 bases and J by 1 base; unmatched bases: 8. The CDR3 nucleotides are TGTGCCACCCTCGACAGGGGGGGATCCTACGAGCAGTACTTC. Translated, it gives CATLDRGGSYEQYF.

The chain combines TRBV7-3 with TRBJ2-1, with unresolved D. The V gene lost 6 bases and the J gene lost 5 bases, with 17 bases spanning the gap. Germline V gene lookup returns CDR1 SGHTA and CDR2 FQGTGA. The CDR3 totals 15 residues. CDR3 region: CASRRGSRPHNEQFF. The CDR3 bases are TGTGCCAGCAGAAGAGGCTCCCGCCCGCACAATGAGCAGTTCTTC.

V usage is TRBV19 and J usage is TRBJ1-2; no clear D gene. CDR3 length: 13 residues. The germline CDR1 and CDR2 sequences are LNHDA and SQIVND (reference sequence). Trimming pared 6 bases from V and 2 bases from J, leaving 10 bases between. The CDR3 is CASSAGSNYGYTF. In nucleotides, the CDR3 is TGTGCCAGTAGCGCCGGGAGCAACTATGGCTACACCTTC.

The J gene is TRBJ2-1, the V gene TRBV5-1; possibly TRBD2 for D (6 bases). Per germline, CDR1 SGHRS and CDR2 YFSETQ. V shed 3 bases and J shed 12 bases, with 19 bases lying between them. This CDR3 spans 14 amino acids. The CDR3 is CASSWRGEDVGQFF. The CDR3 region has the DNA TGCGCCAGCAGCTGGCGGGGCGAGGACGTCGGGCAGTTCTTC.

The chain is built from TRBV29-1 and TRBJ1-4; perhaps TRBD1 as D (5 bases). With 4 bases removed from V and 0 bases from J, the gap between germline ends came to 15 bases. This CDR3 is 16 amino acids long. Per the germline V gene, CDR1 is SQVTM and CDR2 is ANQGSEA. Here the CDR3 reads CSVAKLGGATNEKLFF. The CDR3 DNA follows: TGCAGCGTTGCCAAGTTGGGGGGGGCAACTAATGAAAAACTGTTTTTT.

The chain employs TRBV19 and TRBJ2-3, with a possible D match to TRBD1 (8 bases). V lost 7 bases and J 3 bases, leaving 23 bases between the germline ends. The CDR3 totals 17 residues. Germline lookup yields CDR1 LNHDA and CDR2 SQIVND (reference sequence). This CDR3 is CASTTLPTGGGTDTQYF. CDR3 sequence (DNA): TGTGCCAGTACCACACTACCTACAGGGGGGGGAACAGATACGCAGTATTTT.

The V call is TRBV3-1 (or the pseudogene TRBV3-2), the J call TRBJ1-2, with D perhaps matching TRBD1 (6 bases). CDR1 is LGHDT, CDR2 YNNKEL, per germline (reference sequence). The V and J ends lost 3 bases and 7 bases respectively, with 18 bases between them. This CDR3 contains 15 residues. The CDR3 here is CASSHRDTTGGGYTF. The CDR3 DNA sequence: TGTGCCAGCAGCCATAGGGACACCACGGGGGGTGGCTACACCTTC.

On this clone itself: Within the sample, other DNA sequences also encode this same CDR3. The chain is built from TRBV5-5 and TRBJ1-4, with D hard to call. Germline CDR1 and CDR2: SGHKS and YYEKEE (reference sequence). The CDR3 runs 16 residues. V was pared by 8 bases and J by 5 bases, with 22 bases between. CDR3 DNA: TGTGCCAGTAGCCCACGGTTGGGCCCTAAGAATGAAAAACTGTTTTTT. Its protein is CASSPRLGPKNEKLFF.

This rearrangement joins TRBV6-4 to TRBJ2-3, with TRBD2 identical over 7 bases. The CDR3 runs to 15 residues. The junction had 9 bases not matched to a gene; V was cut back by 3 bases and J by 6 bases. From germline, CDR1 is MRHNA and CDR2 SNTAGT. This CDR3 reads CASSERAGVVDTQYF. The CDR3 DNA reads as TGTGCCAGCAGTGAGAGGGCGGGAGTGGTGGATACGCAGTATTTT.

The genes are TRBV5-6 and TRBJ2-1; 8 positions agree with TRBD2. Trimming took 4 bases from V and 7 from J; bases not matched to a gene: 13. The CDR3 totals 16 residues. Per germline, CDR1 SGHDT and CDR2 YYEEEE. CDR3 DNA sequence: TGTGCCAGCAGCCTGGGGCCGGGTGGCGGGGGGAATGAGCAGTTCTTC. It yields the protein CASSLGPGGGGNEQFF.

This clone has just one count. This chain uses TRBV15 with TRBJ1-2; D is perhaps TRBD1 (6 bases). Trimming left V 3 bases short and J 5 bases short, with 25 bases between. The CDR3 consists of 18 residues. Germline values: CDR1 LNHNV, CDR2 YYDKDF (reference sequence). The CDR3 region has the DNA TGTGCCACCAGCAGCCGGGGGGGCCAGGATCCAGCGCATTATGGCTACACCTTC. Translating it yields CATSSRGGQDPAHYGYTF.

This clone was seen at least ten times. CDR3 residues: CASSGRLAGVGNEQFF. The CDR3 region has the DNA TGTGCCAGCAGCGGCCGACTAGCGGGAGTGGGCAATGAGCAGTTCTTC. The chain links TRBV11-3 to TRBJ2-1; 12 bases are a match to TRBD2. The CDR3 has 16 amino acids. Germline CDR1 and CDR2: SGHNT and YENEEA. The J segment lost 6 bases and the V segment lost 5 bases, leaving 8 bases of the junction unmatched.